This TCR beta chain was documented in a study of shared T cell receptors in the human thymus (dated by TCRdb to about 2021). With respect to the entire study: The study examined how the human thymus generates shared, self-reactive T-cell receptor alpha chains.

Library method: the immunoSEQ multiplex PCR assay. Imported from immuneACCESS, the table was reduced by TCRdb to in-frame sequences with V and J called. These copies leave out some clones; in studies compared against another copy, an unresolved V gene accounts for under half, and the cause of the remainder is not known. The sample table lists hundreds of thousands of clones, 70% to 90% of them with a count of one. Jointly, the top ten make up 0.0095% to 0.013% of the sample. About this clone itself: No antigen is known for it. One base away there is no much larger clone; base qualities are not given.

From its cysteine to its phenylalanine, the CDR3 spans 16 amino acids. The retained sequence is limited to the CDR3, 48 bases, with the frame set at the first base. V is clipped by 1 base and J by 4 bases, and the sequence between their germline boundaries is 15 bases long. The germline V gene (reference sequence) sets CDR1 to SEHNR and CDR2 to FQNEAQ. This sample also appeared in a second study, on human thymus T cells. As the second study states: The donors were immunologically healthy infants in Finland who had open corrective cardiac surgery for congenital heart defects. The thymus tissue came from surgical resects taken out during corrective cardiac surgery. V and J gene segment usage appeared biased in both thymic and peripheral blood repertoires. The related research found that thymic TCR repertoires overlapped highly between unrelated individuals. TCR alpha and beta repertoires from roughly eight infant thymus samples and four related peripheral blood samples were characterized in the study. The cohort included six male and a couple of female infants, with donor ages spanning 7 to 244 days. After being mechanically released from the tissue, thymocytes were kept at -70 degrees C in pellets of roughly 9.5-31 million cells. A QIAsymphony instrument was used to extract genomic DNA from the frozen cell pellets. TCRB and TCRAD loci were amplified from a standardized quantity of quality-controlled genomic DNA using the immunoSEQ multiplex PCR assay. The V(D)J region was spanned by amplicons of a length sufficient to cover the CDR3 and to identify V and J genes. The amplicons were sequenced on an Illumina platform via the commercial immunoSEQ service. Primer bias and sequencing errors were corrected as previously described, and TCRAD and TCRB were defined on the basis of the IMGT database. Analysis of the repertoires was done with immunoSEQ Analyzer 3.0 and VDJTools and included basic statistics, V/J segment usage, diversity estimates, rarefaction and pairwise overlap. To estimate diversity, the Chao1, ChaoE, Efron-Thisted, Shannon and inverse Simpson indices were applied, and diversity was also estimated on datasets down-sampled to the smallest sample. For repertoire overlap, CDR3 nucleotide sequence, V gene and J gene had to match strictly, and clustering was done by Jaccard-based multidimensional scaling. On average, thymus samples yielded about 810,000 unique TCRB clonotypes, whereas blood samples yielded roughly 81,000.

This receptor was taken from a girl younger than two with a congenital heart defect. Donor details come from another sample of the same person, matched by shared clones. Recombination linked TRBV7-9 to TRBJ2-3; TRBD2 is a possible D gene, resting on 6 matching bases. The sample comprised thymocytes. The DNA sequence reads TGTGCCAGCAGCTTAGATAGCGGATCGCCCCCAGATACGCAGTATTTT. Its translation is CASSLDSGSPPDTQYF.